These 7 T cell receptor beta chains were all obtained from the same sample, sequenced in a study of neurological immune-mediated disorders. Time point defined: longitudinal time-point 3. TCRdb re-analysed the 5' RACE reads in MiXCR, keeping a single row per CDR3 protein. The sample records about 45,000 distinct CDR3 sequences, about 13% being singletons. Sequenced material: PBMCs. All receptors come from a man aged 25-45 years in good health.

This clonotype was seen at least ten times. The chain joins TRBV7-9 to TRBJ2-5; D is unresolved. Per germline, CDR1 SEHNR and CDR2 FQNEAQ (reference sequence). V was shortened by 2 bases and J by 4 bases, with 8 bases between the two germline ends. This CDR3 spans 13 amino acids. CDR3 protein: CASSLQVLETQYF. In DNA, the CDR3 is TGTGCCAGCAGCTTACAGGTTTTAGAGACCCAGTACTTC. Filled out from reference TRBV7-9 and TRBJ2-5, the complete variable domain reads DTGVSQNPRHKITKRGQNVTFRCDPISEHNRLYWYRQTLGQGPEFLTYFQNEAQLEKSRLLSDRFSAERPKGSFSTLEIQRTEQGDSAMYLCASSLQVLETQYFGPGTRLLVL.

The sample holds many counts of this clonotype. This chain joins TRBV7-2 and TRBJ2-1; 10 positions match TRBD2. CDR1 is SGHTA, CDR2 FQGNSA, per germline. This CDR3 spans 15 amino acids. The ends lost 4 bases at V and 3 bases at J; junction bases unmatched: 3. The CDR3 coding sequence is TGTGCCAGCAGCTCTAGCGGGAGTATCTACAATGAGCAGTTCTTC. Its protein product is CASSSSGSIYNEQFF.

The table lists this clonotype with many counts. This sequence joins TRBV2 and TRBJ2-7, with 8 nucleotides matching TRBD1. The CDR3 loop spans 14 amino acids. Germline assignment: CDR1 SNHLY and CDR2 FYNNEI. With 6 bases clipped from V and 0 bases from J, the junction kept 4 bases outside the gene matches. CDR3 sequence reads: CASRDRAGSYEQYF. In DNA form, the CDR3 reads TGTGCCAGCAGGGACAGGGCCGGCTCCTACGAGCAGTACTTC.

This clonotype was recorded at least ten times. The chain links TRBV3-1 to TRBJ2-1; TRBD2 agrees at 14 bases. This CDR3 contains 19 residues. The germline V gene encodes CDR1 LGHDT and CDR2 YNNKEL (reference sequence). Trimming cost V 4 bases and J 3 bases; bases outside gene matches: 11. The CDR3 region has the DNA TGTGCCAGCAGCCCGGGACTAGCGGGAGAGGAGTGGCTCTACAATGAGCAGTTCTTC. Encoded protein: CASSPGLAGEEWLYNEQFF.

This clonotype was seen many times. V and J are TRBV5-1 and TRBJ2-1; D tentatively reads TRBD1 or TRBD2 (5 bases each). The V gene's germline CDR1 is SGHRS and CDR2 YFSETQ. V was shortened by 0 bases and J by 4 bases, with 20 bases between the two germline ends. CDR3 length equals 18 residues. The CDR3 loop reads CASSLDLGERQRYNEQFF. CDR3 DNA sequence: TGCGCCAGCAGCTTGGACCTGGGGGAGCGGCAACGGTACAATGAGCAGTTCTTC.

This clonotype was counted ten times or more. This sequence joins TRBV5-1 and TRBJ2-7, with 9 nucleotides matching TRBD1. The CDR3 is 16 amino acids. Germline loops: CDR1 SGHRS, CDR2 YFSETQ. With 0 bases clipped from V and 0 bases from J, the junction kept 4 bases outside the gene matches. CDR3 DNA sequence: TGCGCCAGCAGCTTGGCCTGGACAGGGGCCTCCTACGAGCAGTACTTC. It yields the protein CASSLAWTGASYEQYF.

This clonotype was found many times. The V gene is TRBV9, the J gene TRBJ2-2, with D perhaps TRBD1 (5 bases). The length of the CDR3 is 16 residues. V lost 6 bases, J lost 5 bases, and 20 bases lay in between. CDR1 is SGDLS, CDR2 YYNGEE, per germline. CDR3 coding DNA: TGTGCCAGCAACTGGGGTCAGGACACCCAAACCGGGGAGCTGTTTTTT. This gives the protein CASNWGQDTQTGELFF.